The 3 T cell receptor beta chains presented below share a single source sample, sequenced in a study of blood T cell repertoires in COVID-19. The assay was immunoSEQ multiplex PCR, and TCRdb's table has in-frame clones only and misses some. The sample records some 300,000 clones, 88% being singletons. Sequenced input: peripheral blood. The receptor source for this set is a woman aged 25 to 39 who had recovered from COVID-19.

The table lists this clone with a count of one. The chain combines TRBV6-5 with TRBJ2-3; D is unclear. Germline V gene data show CDR1 as MNHEY and CDR2 as SVGAGI. This CDR3 spans 15 amino acids. The V gene lost 7 bases and the J gene lost 0 bases, with 14 bases spanning the gap. This chain's CDR3 is CASTRTAGSTDTQYF. The DNA of the CDR3 is TGTGCCAGCACCAGAACAGCCGGTAGCACAGATACGCAGTATTTT.

This chain joins TRBV3-1 (or the pseudogene TRBV3-2) and TRBJ1-1, with D possibly matching TRBD1 (6 bases). Trimming took 4 bases from V and 8 from J, leaving 20 bases between them. The CDR3 is 15 amino acids. The germline CDR1 and CDR2 sequences are LGHDT and YNNKEL (reference sequence). The CDR3 region is CASSPGSSYRVEAFF. CDR3 bases: TGTGCCAGCAGCCCAGGCAGTAGTTACAGGGTGGAAGCTTTCTTT.

V is TRBV11-2 and J is TRBJ1-4, with 7 positions matching TRBD1. This CDR3 is 13 amino acids long. Germline V gives CDR1 SGHAT, CDR2 FQNNGV. Losses at the gene ends were 5 bases for V and 10 bases for J; bases not matched to a gene: 7. CDR3 loop: CASSIRQGGKLFF. In DNA form, the CDR3 reads TGTGCCAGCAGCATCCGACAGGGTGGAAAACTGTTTTTT.